This T cell receptor beta chain was sequenced for a study of cytomegalovirus exposure and HLA in healthy donors. Whole-study results and caveats: Prior analysis indicated that the majority of TCR beta V segments exhibited productivity approximately 90% or approximately 30% of the time.

CDR1 and CDR2 from the germline V gene are WNHNN and SYGVQD (reference sequence). The CDR3 is 15 amino acids. Trimming shortened V by 4 bases and J by 2 bases, and 12 bases separated the two germline ends. Turning to this clone: Its antigen is undetermined.

13 Jbeta primers and 60 Vbeta primers were used for the PCR. Only in-frame clones appear in the TCRdb table, and some are missing; sequencing was by immunoSEQ multiplex PCR. The sample shows more than 100,000 clones, 70% to 85% of them seen only once. Sequenced input: PBMCs. This chain connects TRBV10-1 to TRBJ1-5; weak D call: TRBD1 (6 bases). The TCR originated in a human donor in good health. In nucleotides, the CDR3 is TGCGCCAGCAGTGCTGCAGGGGTTGGCAATCAGCCCCAGCATTTT. Protein: CASSAAGVGNQPQHF.